Listed here are 20 T cell receptor beta chains from one sample, sequenced in a study of cytomegalovirus exposure and HLA in healthy donors. Using immunoSEQ multiplex PCR, the repertoire was profiled, and TCRdb retains in-frame clones only, with some absent. The sample comprises about 110,000 clones, over 85% of which are singletons, and approximately 1.9% rests with the top ten. The specimen was PBMCs. Source of these receptors: a young woman in good health and CMV-seronegative.

This chain joins TRBV5-1 and TRBJ1-6, with no clear D. CDR3 length: 17 residues. Between the trimmed V and J ends, which lost 1 base and 11 bases, there was a span of 22 bases. The germline V gene has CDR1 SGHRS and CDR2 YFSETQ. For the CDR3, the DNA is TGCGCCAGCAGCTTGCGTGGGAACGGACTCCCCGGGGCACCCCTCCACTTT. It is translated as CASSLRGNGLPGAPLHF. Based on the CDR3 plus reference TRBV5-1 and TRBJ1-6, the full variable domain is KAGVTQTPRYLIKTRGQQVTLSCSPISGHRSVSWYQQTPGQGLQFLFEYFSETQRNKGNFPGRFSGRQFSNSRSEMNVSTLELGDSALYLCASSLRGNGLPGAPLHFGNGTRLTVT.

V and J are TRBV7-3 and TRBJ2-2; 9 bases are shared with TRBD2. This CDR3 has 17 residues. Trimming cost V 3 bases and J 0 bases; bases outside gene matches: 5. CDR1 is SGHTA and CDR2 is FQGTGA in the germline V gene. CDR3 DNA sequence: TGTGCCAGCAGCTTGTTATCTAGCGGGGCGAACACCGGGGAGCTGTTTTTT. It codes for CASSLLSSGANTGELFF.

This chain joins TRBV4-1 and TRBJ1-2; D remains ambiguous. V was cut by 0 bases and J by 6 bases, with 11 bases left in between. This CDR3 is built from 14 residues. Germline V gene data show CDR1 as MGHRA and CDR2 as YSYEKL. The DNA for the CDR3 is TGCGCCAGCAGCCAAGACGGGAAACCCCATGGCTACACCTTC. Translation: CASSQDGKPHGYTF.

This clone was detected once. The chain is built from TRBV6-6 and TRBJ1-2, with D tentatively TRBD1 (6 bases). In germline, CDR1 is MNHNY, CDR2 SVGAGI (reference sequence). V was pared by 9 bases and J by 8 bases, with 16 bases between. CDR3 size: 12 residues. The CDR3 sequence: CASSNRERGYTF. CDR3 DNA: TGTGCCAGTTCAAACAGGGAAAGAGGCTACACCTTC.

The chain uses TRBV11-2 and TRBJ1-1, with D unresolved. In germline, CDR1 is SGHAT, CDR2 FQNNGV. V was cut by 5 bases and J by 6 bases, with 13 bases left in between. CDR3 length: 13 residues. As DNA, the CDR3 is TGTGCCAGCAGCCCCCGTCTTCTCGCTGAAGCTTTCTTT. It specifies CASSPRLLAEAFF.

The genes are TRBV15 and TRBJ1-3; no firm D call. V lost 1 base and J lost 0, with 7 bases in between. The germline CDR1 and CDR2 sequences are LNHNV and YYDKDF (reference sequence). This CDR3 region has 15 residues. The CDR3 loop reads CATSRGVVSGNTIYF. The CDR3 DNA follows: TGTGCCACCAGCAGAGGAGTCGTCTCTGGAAACACCATATATTTT. The full variable domain, completed using reference TRBV15 and TRBJ1-3, is DAMVIQNPRYQVTQFGKPVTLSCSQTLNHNVMYWYQQKSSQAPKLLFHYYDKDFNNEADTPDNFQSRRPNTSFCFLDIRSPGLGDTAMYLCATSRGVVSGNTIYFGEGSWLTVV.

The gene calls are TRBV4-1 and TRBJ2-7; 7 positions match TRBD1. This CDR3 is 14 amino acids long. Trimming at V came to 5 bases and at J to 1 base, leaving 5 bases not matched to a gene. The germline V gene has CDR1 MGHRA and CDR2 YSYEKL. CDR3 region: CASSSRQGSYEQYF. The CDR3 DNA is TGCGCCAGCAGCTCCCGACAGGGTTCCTACGAGCAGTACTTC.

The gene calls are TRBV2 and TRBJ1-5, with D possibly matching TRBD1 (5 bases). Germline V CDR1 and CDR2: SNHLY, FYNNEI. V was shortened by 7 bases and J by 0 bases, with 10 bases between the two germline ends. There are 14 residues in the CDR3. The DNA of the CDR3 is TGTGCCAGCACTGGACAAGCTAGCAATCAGCCCCAGCATTTT. The encoded protein is CASTGQASNQPQHF.

The chain uses TRBV9 and TRBJ2-5; 11 positions agree with TRBD2. This CDR3 region has 16 residues. V shed 5 bases and J 5 bases; nucleotides not matched to a gene: 11. Looked up from germline, CDR1 is SGDLS and CDR2 is YYNGEE. This CDR3 reads CASSRSGRAVAETQYF. CDR3 bases: TGTGCCAGCAGTCGTAGCGGGAGGGCCGTCGCGGAGACCCAGTACTTC.

This chain uses TRBV2 with TRBJ2-2; no reliable D call. Per germline, CDR1 SNHLY and CDR2 FYNNEI. Trimming removed 1 base at V and 5 bases at J, with 17 bases between. The CDR3 loop spans 17 amino acids. CDR3 DNA: TGTGCCAGCAGTGAAGAGAACTCTCCACTATTGACCGGGGAGCTGTTTTTT. Translation gives CASSEENSPLLTGELFF.

This clone was seen a single time. The gene calls are TRBV5-1 and TRBJ2-7, with TRBD1 matching over 9 bases. The germline gives CDR1 SGHRS, CDR2 YFSETQ. V shed 7 bases, J shed 0 bases, and the junction held 5 bases outside the gene matches. CDR3 size: 14 residues. In DNA form, the CDR3 reads TGCGCCAGCTACCCGGGACAGGGCTCCTACGAGCAGTACTTC. Encoded protein: CASYPGQGSYEQYF.

The chain combines TRBV10-2 with TRBJ2-7; the match to TRBD2 covers 9 bases. The J segment lost 3 bases and the V segment lost 4 bases, leaving 4 bases of the junction unmatched. The CDR3 is 14 amino acids. Germline loops: CDR1 WSHSY, CDR2 SAAADI. CDR3 region: CASSGASGNYEQYF. The CDR3 region has the DNA TGCGCCAGCAGTGGGGCTAGCGGGAACTACGAGCAGTACTTC.

J is TRBJ1-2 and V is TRBV6-1, with D possibly matching TRBD1 (5 bases). CDR3 length: 13 amino acids. Germline-derived CDR1 and CDR2 are MNHNS and SASEGT. Trimming shortened V by 6 bases and J by 4 bases, and 12 bases separated the two germline ends. The CDR3 loop is CASRAQVPYGYTF. The CDR3 DNA sequence: TGTGCCAGCAGGGCACAGGTACCCTATGGCTACACCTTC.

The chain couples TRBV6-1 to TRBJ2-5; a weak D match, TRBD1 (5 bases). With 4 bases removed from V and 3 bases from J, the gap between germline ends came to 15 bases. The CDR3 is 15 residues long. The germline gives CDR1 MNHNS, CDR2 SASEGT. The CDR3 loop reads CASSGLPGIKETQYF. The CDR3 region has the DNA TGTGCCAGCAGTGGGTTGCCAGGGATTAAAGAGACCCAGTACTTC.

The chain is built from TRBV28 and TRBJ2-4; TRBD2 agrees at 7 bases. Unmatched junction bases numbered 14, after V lost 6 bases and J lost 9 bases. Germline lookup yields CDR1 MDHEN and CDR2 SYDVKM. The CDR3 covers 15 residues. DNA for the CDR3: TGTGCCAGCAGCTTCCCTGGGTCCGGCGGGGGCATTCAGTACTTC. It is translated as CASSFPGSGGGIQYF.

V is TRBV7-2 and J is TRBJ2-3; TRBD2 matches 7 bases. The V and J ends lost 5 bases and 4 bases, in that order; junction bases with no gene match: 9. The CDR3 is 15 residues long. Looked up from germline, CDR1 is SGHTA and CDR2 is FQGNSA. CDR3 DNA sequence: TGTGCCAGCAGCCAACCGGGACTACACTCAGATACGCAGTATTTT. Translated: CASSQPGLHSDTQYF.

CDR3 DNA: TGTGCCAGCAGTTTTAGGTTTGCGGGAGGATCCTACGAGCAGTACTTC. Translation gives CASSFRFAGGSYEQYF. The V gene is TRBV27, the J gene TRBJ2-7; 8 positions match TRBD2. The CDR3 has 16 amino acids. Looked up from germline, CDR1 is MNHEY and CDR2 is SMNVEV (reference sequence). Trimming took 3 bases from V and 1 from J; bases not matched to a gene: 8.

The chain joins TRBV6-5 to TRBJ1-1; 7 nucleotides line up with TRBD1. The CDR3 covers 13 residues. Germline V gene data show CDR1 as MNHEY and CDR2 as SVGAGI. V lost 6 bases, J lost 9 bases, and 10 bases stayed unmatched. CDR3 nucleotides: TGTGCCAGCAGCAAAATGGGGACAGTTAAAGCTTTCTTT. Its protein product is CASSKMGTVKAFF.

The chain is built from TRBV19 and TRBJ1-1; D may be TRBD1 (5 bases). The length of the CDR3 is 14 residues. V was shortened by 7 bases and J by 0 bases, with 12 bases between the two germline ends. Germline V gene sequence: CDR1 LNHDA, CDR2 SQIVND (reference sequence). This CDR3 reads CASTAEGMNTEAFF. The CDR3, as DNA: TGTGCCAGTACAGCGGAGGGGATGAACACTGAAGCTTTCTTT.

This chain links TRBV15 with TRBJ2-3, with D unresolved. V gave up 0 bases and J gave up 5 bases, with 9 bases separating them. Germline assignment: CDR1 LNHNV and CDR2 YYDKDF (reference sequence). The CDR3 consists of 14 residues. CDR3 sequence (DNA): TGTGCCACCAGCAGAGACGACCCGGGAGATACGCAGTATTTT. It specifies CATSRDDPGDTQYF. The variable domain in full, with the rest retrieved from reference TRBV15 and TRBJ2-3, is DAMVIQNPRYQVTQFGKPVTLSCSQTLNHNVMYWYQQKSSQAPKLLFHYYDKDFNNEADTPDNFQSRRPNTSFCFLDIRSPGLGDTAMYLCATSRDDPGDTQYFGPGTRLTVL.